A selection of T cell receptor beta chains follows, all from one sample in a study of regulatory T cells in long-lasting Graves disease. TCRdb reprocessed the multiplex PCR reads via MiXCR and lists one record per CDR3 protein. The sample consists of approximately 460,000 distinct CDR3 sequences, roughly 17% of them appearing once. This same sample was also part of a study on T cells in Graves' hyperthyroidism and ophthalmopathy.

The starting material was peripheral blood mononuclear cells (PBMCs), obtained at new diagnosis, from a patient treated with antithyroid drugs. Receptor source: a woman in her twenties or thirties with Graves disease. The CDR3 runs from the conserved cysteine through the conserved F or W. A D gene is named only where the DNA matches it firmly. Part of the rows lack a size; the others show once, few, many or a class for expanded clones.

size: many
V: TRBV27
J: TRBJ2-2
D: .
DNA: TGTGCCAGCAGTTGGGGGAACACCGGGGAGCTGTTTTTT
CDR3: CASSWGNTGELFF

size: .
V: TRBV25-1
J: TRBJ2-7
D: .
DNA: TGTGCCAGCAGTGAACACAGTGCCTTCCCCTACGAGCAGTACTTC
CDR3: CASSEHSAFPYEQYF

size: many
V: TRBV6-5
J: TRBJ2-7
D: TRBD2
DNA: TGTGCCAGCAGTTACCCTTCGAGCGGGAACTCCTACGAGCAGTACTTC
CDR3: CASSYPSSGNSYEQYF

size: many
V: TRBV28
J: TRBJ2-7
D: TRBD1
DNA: TGTGCCAGCAGTCTCTCGGTACCGGGACAGAGCGAGCAGTACTTC
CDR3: CASSLSVPGQSEQYF

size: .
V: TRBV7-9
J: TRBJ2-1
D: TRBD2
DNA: TGTGCCAGCAGCCAGCGGGAGGGTCCTTCCTACAATGAGCAGTTCTTC
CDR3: CASSQREGPSYNEQFF

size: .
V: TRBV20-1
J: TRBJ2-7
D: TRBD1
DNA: TGCAGTGCCAGAGGAGGGGACAGGGGGAATTGGGGCGAGCAGTACTTC
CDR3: CSARGGDRGNWGEQYF

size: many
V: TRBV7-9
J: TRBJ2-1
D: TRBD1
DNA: TGTGCCAGCAGCTTTTCGACAGGGGGGTTTCGAAATGAGCAGTTCTTC
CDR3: CASSFSTGGFRNEQFF

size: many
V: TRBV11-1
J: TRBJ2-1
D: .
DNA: TGTGCCAGCAGCTTAAGGCTTGGCGATGAGCAGTTCTTC
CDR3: CASSLRLGDEQFF

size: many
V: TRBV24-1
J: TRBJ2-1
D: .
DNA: TGTGCCACCAGTGATCACGCAACAGGGTACAATGAGCAGTTCTTC
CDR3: CATSDHATGYNEQFF

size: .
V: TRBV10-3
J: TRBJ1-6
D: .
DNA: TGTGCCTTCAGTGAGCGGGGGGGCGAGGGGACCGGACCCCTCCACTTT
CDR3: CAFSERGGEGTGPLHF

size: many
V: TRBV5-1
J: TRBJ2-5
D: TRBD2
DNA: TGCGCCAGCAGCCATGGAACCTTCCCTAGCGGGAGGGTCGTAGAGACCCAGTACTTC
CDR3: CASSHGTFPSGRVVETQYF

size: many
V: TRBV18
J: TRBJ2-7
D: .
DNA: TGTGCCAGCTCACCCCGAGAGGTCCACTACGAGCAGTACTTC
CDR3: CASSPREVHYEQYF

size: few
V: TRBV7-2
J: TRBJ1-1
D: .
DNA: TGTGCCAGCAGCTTACTACGGCTAGAAGCTTTCTTT
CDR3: CASSLLRLEAFF

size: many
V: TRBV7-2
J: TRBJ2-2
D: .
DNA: TGTGCCAGCAGCCCCGAAAGTGCAGGACCTGCGGTGCTGTTTTTT
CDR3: CASSPESAGPAVLFF

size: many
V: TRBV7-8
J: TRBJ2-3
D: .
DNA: TGTGCCAGCAGCTCAAATTTCAGAGATACGCAGTATTTT
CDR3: CASSSNFRDTQYF

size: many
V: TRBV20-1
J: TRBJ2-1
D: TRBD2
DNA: TGCAGTGCCCAACGACTAGCCGGAGTCGGCAATGAGCAGTTCTTC
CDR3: CSAQRLAGVGNEQFF

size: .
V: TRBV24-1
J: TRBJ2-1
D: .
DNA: TGTGCCACCAGTGCCCCAGGTCCGGTGGGGAATGAGCAGTTCTTC
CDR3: CATSAPGPVGNEQFF

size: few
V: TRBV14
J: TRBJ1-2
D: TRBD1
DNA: TGTGCCAGCAGCCAGACCGGGACAGGGGGCGGAGGCTACACCTTC
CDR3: CASSQTGTGGGGYTF

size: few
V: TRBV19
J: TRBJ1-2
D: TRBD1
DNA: TGTGCCAGTAGTACCCGGGACAGGGTGTTCTCTTCGGGTGGCTACACCTTC
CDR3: CASSTRDRVFSSGGYTF

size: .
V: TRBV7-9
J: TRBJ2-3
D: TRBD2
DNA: TGTGCCAGCAGCTTAGATTTCCTAGCGGGAGCACCAGATACGCAGTATTTT
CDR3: CASSLDFLAGAPDTQYF

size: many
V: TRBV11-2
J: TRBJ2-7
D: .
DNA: TGTGCCAGCAGCATACCCAGTCCCTACGAGCAGTACTTC
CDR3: CASSIPSPYEQYF

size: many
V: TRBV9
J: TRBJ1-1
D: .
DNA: TGTGCCAGCAGCGCCGGAATGAACACTGAAGCTTTCTTT
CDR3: CASSAGMNTEAFF

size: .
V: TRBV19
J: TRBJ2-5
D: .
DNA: TGTGCCAGTAGTACCATTGGCGGGACCCAAGAGACCCAGTACTTC
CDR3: CASSTIGGTQETQYF

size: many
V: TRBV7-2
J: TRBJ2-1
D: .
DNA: TGTGCCAGCGGGGTTGACCGCTCCTACAATGAGCAGTTCTTC
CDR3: CASGVDRSYNEQFF

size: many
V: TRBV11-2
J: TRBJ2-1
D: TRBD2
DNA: TGTGCCAGCAGCATACGCCGGGGGACTAGCGGAAATGAGCAGTTCTTC
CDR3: CASSIRRGTSGNEQFF

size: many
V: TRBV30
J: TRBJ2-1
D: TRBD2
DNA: TGTGCCTGGAGTGTAGGTAGCGGGGAGGTCACGTTCTTC
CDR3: CAWSVGSGEVTFF

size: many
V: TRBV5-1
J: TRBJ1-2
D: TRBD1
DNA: TGCGCCAGCCGACGACAGGGGGAGGACTATGGCTACACCTTC
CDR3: CASRRQGEDYGYTF

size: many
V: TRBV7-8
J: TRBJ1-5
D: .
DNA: TGTGCCAGCAGCTTAACGCTACAGAACAATCAGCCCCAGCATTTT
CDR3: CASSLTLQNNQPQHF

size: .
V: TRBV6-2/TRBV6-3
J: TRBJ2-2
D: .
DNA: TGTGCCAGCAGTTACGGAGGGGCGGTATACACCGGGGAGCTGTTTTTT
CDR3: CASSYGGAVYTGELFF

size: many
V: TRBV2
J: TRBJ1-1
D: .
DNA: TGTGCCAGCAGTGACCCCGGGCGGGGGCTGAACACTGAAGCTTTCTTT
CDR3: CASSDPGRGLNTEAFF

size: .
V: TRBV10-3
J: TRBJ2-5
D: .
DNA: TGTGCCATCAGTGACTCGGGTTTACAAGAGACCCAGTACTTC
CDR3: CAISDSGLQETQYF

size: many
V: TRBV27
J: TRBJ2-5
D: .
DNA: TGTGCCAGCAGTTCGCTAGAAATAGGGACCCAGTACTTC
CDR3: CASSSLEIGTQYF

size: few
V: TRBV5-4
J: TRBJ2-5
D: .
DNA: TGTGCCAGCAGCTCAAATGCAGGGCAAGAGACCCAGTACTTC
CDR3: CASSSNAGQETQYF

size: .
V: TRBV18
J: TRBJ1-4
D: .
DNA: TGTGCCAGCTCCCAGCCGGGGGAAAAGAATGAAAAACTGTTTTTT
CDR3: CASSQPGEKNEKLFF

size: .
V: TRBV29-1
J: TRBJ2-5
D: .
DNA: TGCAGCGTTGAAAGTAGGGTGTGGGAGACCCAGTACTTC
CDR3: CSVESRVWETQYF

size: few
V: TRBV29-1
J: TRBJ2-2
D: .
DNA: TGCAGCGTTGGGGGGGACAGGAACACCGGGGAGCTGTTTTTT
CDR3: CSVGGDRNTGELFF

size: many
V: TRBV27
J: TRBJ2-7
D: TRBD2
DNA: TGTGCCAATCTACCCGGGACTACCAATACTTTCGAGTACTTC
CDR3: CANLPGTTNTFEYF

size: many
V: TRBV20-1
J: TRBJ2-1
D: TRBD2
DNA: TGCAGTGCTAGCCAGGGACTAGCGGAAAACAATGAGCAGTTCTTC
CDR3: CSASQGLAENNEQFF

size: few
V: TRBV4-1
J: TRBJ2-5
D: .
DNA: TGCGCCAGCAGCCTTGTCCGGGCCCAGGGGACCCAGTACTTC
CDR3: CASSLVRAQGTQYF

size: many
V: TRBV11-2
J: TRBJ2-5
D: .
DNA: TGTGCCAGCAGCTTAGATCGGACACTTGGCCAGACCCAGTACTTC
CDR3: CASSLDRTLGQTQYF

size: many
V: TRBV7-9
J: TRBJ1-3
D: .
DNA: TGTGCCAGCAGCTCCGGTCCATTCGGGCATGGAAACACCATATATTTT
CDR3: CASSSGPFGHGNTIYF

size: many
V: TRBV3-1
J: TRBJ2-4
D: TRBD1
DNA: TGTGCCAGCAGCCAACTCCGGGACAGGGTCGTCTTC
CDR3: CASSQLRDRVVF

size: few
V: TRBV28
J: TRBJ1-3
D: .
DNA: TGTGCCAGCGAAGTGGGGGTCGGTGGAAACACCATATATTTT
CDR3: CASEVGVGGNTIYF

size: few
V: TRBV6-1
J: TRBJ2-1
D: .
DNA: TGTGCCAGCAATCGGGGTGGGCAGTACAATGAGCAGTTCTTC
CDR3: CASNRGGQYNEQFF

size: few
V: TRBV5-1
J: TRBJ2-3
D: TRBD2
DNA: TGCGCCAGCAGCCCCGCGACTAGCGGGGGCCCCTCACGGTATTTT
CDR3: CASSPATSGGPSRYF

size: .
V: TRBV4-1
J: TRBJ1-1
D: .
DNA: TGCGCCAGCAGCCACCCATTGGGGGACACTGAAGCTTTCTTT
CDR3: CASSHPLGDTEAFF

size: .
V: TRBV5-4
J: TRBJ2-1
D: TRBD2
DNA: TGTGCCAGCAGGTTAGCGGGAGAGGTATACAATGAGCAGTTCTTC
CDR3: CASRLAGEVYNEQFF

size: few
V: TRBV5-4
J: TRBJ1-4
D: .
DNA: TGTGCCAGCAGCTTCGTCGGGGGGTCTAATGAAAAACTGTTTTTT
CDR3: CASSFVGGSNEKLFF

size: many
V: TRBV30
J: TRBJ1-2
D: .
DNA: TGTGCCTGGAGCCCGGGCGGGGGAGCTAACTATGGCTACACCTTC
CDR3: CAWSPGGGANYGYTF

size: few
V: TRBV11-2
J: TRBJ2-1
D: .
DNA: TGTGCCAGCATCGAGGGTGACCTCCCCCATGAGCAGTTCTTC
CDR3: CASIEGDLPHEQFF

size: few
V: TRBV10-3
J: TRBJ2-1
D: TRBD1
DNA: TGTGCCATCAGTGAGTCAGGACGACAGGGCACGTACAATGAGCAGTTCTTC
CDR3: CAISESGRQGTYNEQFF

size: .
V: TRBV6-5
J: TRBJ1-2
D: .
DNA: TGTGCCAGCAGTTCCCGACAGAATTATGGCTACACCTTC
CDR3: CASSSRQNYGYTF

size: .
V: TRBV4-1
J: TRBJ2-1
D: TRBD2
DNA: TGCGCCAGCAGCCAAGGTTTGTTAAGCGGGAGGGATGAGCAGTTCTTC
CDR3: CASSQGLLSGRDEQFF

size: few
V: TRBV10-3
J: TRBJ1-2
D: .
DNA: TGTGCCATCAGCCTCCGGGAGAACTATGGCTACACCTTC
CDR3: CAISLRENYGYTF

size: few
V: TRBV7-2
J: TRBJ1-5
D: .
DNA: TGTGCCAGCAGCCTCTACAGGGATCAGCCCCAGCATTTT
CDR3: CASSLYRDQPQHF